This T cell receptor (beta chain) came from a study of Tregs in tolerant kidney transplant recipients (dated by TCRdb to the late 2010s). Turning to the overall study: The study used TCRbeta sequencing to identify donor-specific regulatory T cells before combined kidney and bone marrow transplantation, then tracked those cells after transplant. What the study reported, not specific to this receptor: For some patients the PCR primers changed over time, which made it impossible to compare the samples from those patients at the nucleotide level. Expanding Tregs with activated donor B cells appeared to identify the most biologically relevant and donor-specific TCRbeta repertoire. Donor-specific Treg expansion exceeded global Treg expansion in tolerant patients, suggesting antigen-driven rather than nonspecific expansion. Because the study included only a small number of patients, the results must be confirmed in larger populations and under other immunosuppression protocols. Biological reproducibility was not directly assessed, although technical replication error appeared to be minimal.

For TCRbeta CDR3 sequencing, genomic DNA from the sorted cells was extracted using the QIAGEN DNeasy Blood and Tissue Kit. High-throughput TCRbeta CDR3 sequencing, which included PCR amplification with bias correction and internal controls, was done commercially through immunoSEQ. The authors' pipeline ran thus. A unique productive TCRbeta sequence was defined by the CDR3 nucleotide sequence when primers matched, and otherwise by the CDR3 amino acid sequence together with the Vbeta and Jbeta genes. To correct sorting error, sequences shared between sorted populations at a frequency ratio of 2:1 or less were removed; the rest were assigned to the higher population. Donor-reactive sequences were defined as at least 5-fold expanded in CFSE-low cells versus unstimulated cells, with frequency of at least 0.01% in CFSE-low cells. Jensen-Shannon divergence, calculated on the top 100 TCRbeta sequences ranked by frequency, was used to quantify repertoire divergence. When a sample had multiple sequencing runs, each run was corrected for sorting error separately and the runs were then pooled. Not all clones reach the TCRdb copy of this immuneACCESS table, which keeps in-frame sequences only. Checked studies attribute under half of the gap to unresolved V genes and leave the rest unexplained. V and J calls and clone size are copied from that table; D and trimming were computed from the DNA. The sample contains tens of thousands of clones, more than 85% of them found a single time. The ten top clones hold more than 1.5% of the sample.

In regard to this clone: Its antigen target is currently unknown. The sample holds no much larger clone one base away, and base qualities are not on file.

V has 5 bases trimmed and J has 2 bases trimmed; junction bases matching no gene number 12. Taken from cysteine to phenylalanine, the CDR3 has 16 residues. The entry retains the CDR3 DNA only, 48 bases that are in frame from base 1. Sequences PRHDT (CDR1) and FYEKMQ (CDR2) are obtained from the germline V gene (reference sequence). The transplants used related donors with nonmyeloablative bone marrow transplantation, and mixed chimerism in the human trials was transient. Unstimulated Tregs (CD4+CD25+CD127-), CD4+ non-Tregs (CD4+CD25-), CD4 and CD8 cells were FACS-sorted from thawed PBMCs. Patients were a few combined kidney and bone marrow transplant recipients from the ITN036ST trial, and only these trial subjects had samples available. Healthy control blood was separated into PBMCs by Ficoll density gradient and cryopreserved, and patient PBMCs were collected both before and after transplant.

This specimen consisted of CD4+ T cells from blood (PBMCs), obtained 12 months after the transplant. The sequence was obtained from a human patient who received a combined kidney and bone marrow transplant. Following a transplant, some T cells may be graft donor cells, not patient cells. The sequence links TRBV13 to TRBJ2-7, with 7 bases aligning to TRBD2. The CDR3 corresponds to CASSPSLAAPPYEQYF. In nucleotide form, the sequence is TGTGCCAGCAGCCCCAGTCTAGCGGCCCCCCCCTACGAGCAGTACTTC.